Listed below are T cell receptor beta chains from one sample, sequenced in a study of blood T cell repertoires in COVID-19. Libraries were prepared by immunoSEQ multiplex PCR; TCRdb keeps only in-frame clonotypes and omits some of them. The repertoire holds 35,000 to 45,000 clones, with nearly 90% as singletons. Sequenced material: peripheral blood. Receptor source: a human donor in a cohort sampled during active COVID-19. Each CDR3 is given with its conserved first and last residue. The D gene is left open where the match is weak. Rows may omit the clone size; those that give it use once, few, many or a size class.

CDR3nt: TGTGCCAGCAGGGACAGGTACCAAGAGACCCAGTACTTC
CDR3aa: CASRDRYQETQYF
v_gene: TRBV12-3/TRBV12-4
j_gene: TRBJ2-5
abundance: .
d_gene: TRBD1

CDR3nt: TGCAGCGTCGCGACAGGGGTTTCCTACGAGCAGTACTTC
CDR3aa: CSVATGVSYEQYF
v_gene: TRBV29-1
j_gene: TRBJ2-7
abundance: .
d_gene: TRBD1

CDR3nt: TGTGCCAGCAGCCCCATCCAGGGGGCGCGGTACGAGCAGTACTTC
CDR3aa: CASSPIQGARYEQYF
v_gene: TRBV14
j_gene: TRBJ2-7
abundance: few
d_gene: TRBD1

CDR3nt: TGCAGCGTTCCCCGCGGACAGGGGAGTTTCACTGAAGCTTTCTTT
CDR3aa: CSVPRGQGSFTEAFF
v_gene: TRBV29-1
j_gene: TRBJ1-1
abundance: once
d_gene: TRBD1

CDR3nt: TGTGCCAGCAGTGAAGTACCCGGGTCTCCGAACACTGAAGCTTTCTTT
CDR3aa: CASSEVPGSPNTEAFF
v_gene: TRBV6-1
j_gene: TRBJ1-1
abundance: .
d_gene: .

CDR3nt: TGTGCCAGTAGTATGGGGACAGCCATTTCCCCCTACGAGCAGTACTTC
CDR3aa: CASSMGTAISPYEQYF
v_gene: TRBV19
j_gene: TRBJ2-7
abundance: once
d_gene: TRBD1

CDR3nt: TGTGCCAGCAGCCTCCGACTAGCGTCCTACAATGAGCAGTTCTTC
CDR3aa: CASSLRLASYNEQFF
v_gene: TRBV9
j_gene: TRBJ2-1
abundance: .
d_gene: TRBD2

CDR3nt: TGTGCCATCAGTGAGTCTACCCCCGCACTACGCGAGCAGTACTTC
CDR3aa: CAISESTPALREQYF
v_gene: TRBV10-3
j_gene: TRBJ2-7
abundance: .
d_gene: .

CDR3nt: TGTGCCAGCAGCAACCGGGACAGGACCCCGGAGCAGTTCTTC
CDR3aa: CASSNRDRTPEQFF
v_gene: TRBV9
j_gene: TRBJ2-1
abundance: .
d_gene: TRBD1

CDR3nt: TGTGCCAGCAGCTTACGGGGGGGGACTGAAGCTTTCTTT
CDR3aa: CASSLRGGTEAFF
v_gene: TRBV7-6
j_gene: TRBJ1-1
abundance: few
d_gene: .

CDR3nt: TGTGCCATCGGAACAACAGGGGGCGGCAATCAGCCCCAGCATTTT
CDR3aa: CAIGTTGGGNQPQHF
v_gene: TRBV10-3
j_gene: TRBJ1-5
abundance: .
d_gene: TRBD1

CDR3nt: TGTGCCACCGCAGGGACTAGCGGGGGGGCCGGGCGAGAGACCCAGTACTTC
CDR3aa: CATAGTSGGAGRETQYF
v_gene: TRBV15
j_gene: TRBJ2-5
abundance: once
d_gene: TRBD2

CDR3nt: TGTGCCAGCTCACCCGGCTACAGGGGGCGGGGGTACGAGCAGTACTTC
CDR3aa: CASSPGYRGRGYEQYF
v_gene: TRBV18
j_gene: TRBJ2-7
abundance: .
d_gene: TRBD1

CDR3nt: TGTGCCAGCAGCCCAGGGAGGGACAGGGGATACTACGAGCAGTACTTC
CDR3aa: CASSPGRDRGYYEQYF
v_gene: TRBV14
j_gene: TRBJ2-7
abundance: .
d_gene: TRBD1

CDR3nt: TGTGCCACCCTAGTAGGAGATACGCAGTATTTT
CDR3aa: CATLVGDTQYF
v_gene: TRBV7-9
j_gene: TRBJ2-3
abundance: .
d_gene: .